This T cell receptor beta chain was sequenced in a study of T cell responses to AZD1222 COVID-19 vaccine. The V segment lost 4 bases and the J segment 3 bases; nucleotides outside the gene matches: 9. CDR1 and CDR2 (germline): LGHDT, YNNKEL (reference sequence). The CDR3 totals 17 residues. Comments on this clone: Antigen: not known.

Profiled with immunoSEQ multiplex PCR; TCRdb holds only in-frame clones, not every one. The repertoire holds 130,000 or so clones, about 90% seen once, with roughly 7.1% in the top ten. Study-level points and caveats: White British people made up most donors, females outnumbered males, and clonal diversity was possibly underestimated. Across spike, vaccine-associated CD4 TCRs were found, dominant at 160-218 and 743-854. Repertoire sampling happened only post peak T cell response.

The sequence came from an adult who received the MenACWY meningococcal vaccine as a control. This specimen was peripheral blood, taken 28 days after the second dose of the MenACWY control vaccine. This chain joins TRBV3-1 (or the pseudogene TRBV3-2) and TRBJ2-5, with TRBD2 matching over 12 bases. In nucleotides, the CDR3 is TGTGCCAGCAGCCCACCATCTGGACTAGCGGGGAAAGAGACCCAGTACTTC. This sequence encodes CASSPPSGLAGKETQYF.